One T cell receptor (beta chain) is described in this entry. The CDR3 totals 13 residues. V shed 6 bases and J 7 bases; nucleotides not matched to a gene: 6. The germline V gene has CDR1 LNHNV and CDR2 YYDKDF (reference sequence). Authors' processing steps: How many nucleated cells were present was estimated from reference gene primer amplification. TCRdb's table, derived via immunoSEQ multiplex PCR, lists solely in-frame clones and lacks some. That table supplies the V and J calls and clone size; D and trimming were determined from the DNA. This table has 150,000 to 180,000 clones, about 88% appearing once. The data were obtained in a study of blood T cell repertoires in COVID-19. As for the study in general: T cells, B-cell-depleted T cells, or PBMCs supplied cDNA or gDNA.

The specimen was PBMCs or T cells enriched from blood (not recorded which). This receptor was obtained from a man between 45 and 60 years old who had recovered from COVID-19. The rearrangement links TRBV15 to TRBJ1-2, with TRBD1 identical over 9 bases. The CDR3 DNA sequence: TGTGCCACCAGTCGGGACAGGGTAATTGGCTACACCTTC. It codes for CATSRDRVIGYTF.